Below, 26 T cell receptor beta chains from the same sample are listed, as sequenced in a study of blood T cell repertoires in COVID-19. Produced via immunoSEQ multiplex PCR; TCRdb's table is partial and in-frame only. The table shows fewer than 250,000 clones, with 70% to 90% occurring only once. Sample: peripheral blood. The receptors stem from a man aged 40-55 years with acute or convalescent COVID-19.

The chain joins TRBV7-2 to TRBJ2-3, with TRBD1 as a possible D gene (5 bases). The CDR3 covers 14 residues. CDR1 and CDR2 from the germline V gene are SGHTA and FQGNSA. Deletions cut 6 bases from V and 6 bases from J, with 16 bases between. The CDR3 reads CASSRTPTGDTQYF. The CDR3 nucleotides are TGTGCCAGCAGTCGTACTCCCACAGGCGATACGCAGTATTTT.

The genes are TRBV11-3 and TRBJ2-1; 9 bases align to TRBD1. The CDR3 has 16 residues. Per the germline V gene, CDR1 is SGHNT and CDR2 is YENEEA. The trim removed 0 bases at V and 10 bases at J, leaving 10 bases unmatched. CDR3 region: CASSLDAGTGTTEQFF. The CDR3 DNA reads TGTGCCAGCAGCTTAGATGCAGGGACAGGGACAACCGAGCAGTTCTTC.

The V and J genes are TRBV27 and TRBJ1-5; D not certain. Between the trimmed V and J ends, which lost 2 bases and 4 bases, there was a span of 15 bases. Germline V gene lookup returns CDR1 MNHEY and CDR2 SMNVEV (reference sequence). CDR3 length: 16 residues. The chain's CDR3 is CASSLNGVSFNQPQHF. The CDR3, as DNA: TGTGCCAGCAGTTTAAACGGGGTCAGTTTTAATCAGCCCCAGCATTTT.

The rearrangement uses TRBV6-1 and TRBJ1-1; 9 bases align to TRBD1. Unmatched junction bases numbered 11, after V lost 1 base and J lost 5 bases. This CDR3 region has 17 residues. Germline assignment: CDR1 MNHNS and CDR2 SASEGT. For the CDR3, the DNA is TGTGCCAGCAGTGAAGGGGGACAGGGAAAGAGCGGGACTGAAGCTTTCTTT. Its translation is CASSEGGQGKSGTEAFF.

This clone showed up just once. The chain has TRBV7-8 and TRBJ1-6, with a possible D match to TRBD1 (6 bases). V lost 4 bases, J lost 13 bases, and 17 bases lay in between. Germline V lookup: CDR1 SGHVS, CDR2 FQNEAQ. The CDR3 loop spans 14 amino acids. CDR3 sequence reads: CASSYMDRMSPLHF. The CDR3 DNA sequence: TGTGCCAGCAGCTACATGGACAGAATGAGTCCCCTCCACTTT.

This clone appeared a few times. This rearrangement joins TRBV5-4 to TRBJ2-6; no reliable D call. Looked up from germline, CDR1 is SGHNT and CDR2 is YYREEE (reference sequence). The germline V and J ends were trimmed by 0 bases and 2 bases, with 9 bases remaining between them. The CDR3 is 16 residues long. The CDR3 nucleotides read TGTGCCAGCAGCTTGGATCGCGGAGCTGGGGCCAACGTCCTGACTTTC. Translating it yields CASSLDRGAGANVLTF.

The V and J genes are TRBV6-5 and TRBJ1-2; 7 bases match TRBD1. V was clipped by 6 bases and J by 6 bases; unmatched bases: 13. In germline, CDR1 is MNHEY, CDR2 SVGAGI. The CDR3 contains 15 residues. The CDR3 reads CASRPTGDTTDGYTF. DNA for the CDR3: TGTGCCAGCAGACCAACAGGGGACACAACGGATGGCTACACCTTC.

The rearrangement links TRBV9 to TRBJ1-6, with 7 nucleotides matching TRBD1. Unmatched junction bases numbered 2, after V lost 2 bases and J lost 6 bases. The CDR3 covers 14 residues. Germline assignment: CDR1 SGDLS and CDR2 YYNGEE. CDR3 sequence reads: CASSVGQVNSPLHF. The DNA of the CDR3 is TGTGCCAGCAGCGTCGGACAGGTTAATTCACCCCTCCACTTT.

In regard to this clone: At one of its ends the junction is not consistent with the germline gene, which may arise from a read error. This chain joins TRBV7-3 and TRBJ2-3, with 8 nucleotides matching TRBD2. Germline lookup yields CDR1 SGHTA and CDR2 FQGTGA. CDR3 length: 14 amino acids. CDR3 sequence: CASSPRTSRDTQYF. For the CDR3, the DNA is TGTGCCAGCAGCCCCCGGACTAGCAGAGATACGCAGTATTTT.

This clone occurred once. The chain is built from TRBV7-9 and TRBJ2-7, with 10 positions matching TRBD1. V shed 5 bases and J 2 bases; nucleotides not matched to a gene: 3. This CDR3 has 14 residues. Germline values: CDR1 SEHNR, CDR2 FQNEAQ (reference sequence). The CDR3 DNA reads TGTGCCAGCAGCCCAGGACAGGGGGCCTACGAGCAGTACTTC. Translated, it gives CASSPGQGAYEQYF.

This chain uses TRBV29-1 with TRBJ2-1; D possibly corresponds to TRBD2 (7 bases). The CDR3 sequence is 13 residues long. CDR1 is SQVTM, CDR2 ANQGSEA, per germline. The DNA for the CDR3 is TGCAGTGGACAAGGGAGGGGGAGGAATGAGCAGTTCTTC. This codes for CSGQGRGRNEQFF.

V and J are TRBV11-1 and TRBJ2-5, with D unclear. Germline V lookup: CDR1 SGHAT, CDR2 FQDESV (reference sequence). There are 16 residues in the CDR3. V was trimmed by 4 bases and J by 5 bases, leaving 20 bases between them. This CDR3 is CASSSFLNPGRETQYF. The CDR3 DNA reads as TGTGCCAGCAGCTCGTTTCTCAACCCCGGTCGGGAGACCCAGTACTTC.

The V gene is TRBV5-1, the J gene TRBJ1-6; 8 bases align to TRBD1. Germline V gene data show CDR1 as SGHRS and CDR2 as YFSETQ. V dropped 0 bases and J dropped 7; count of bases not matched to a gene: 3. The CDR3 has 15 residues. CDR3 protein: CASSLETGENSPLHF. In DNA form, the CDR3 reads TGCGCCAGCAGCTTGGAGACAGGGGAGAATTCACCCCTCCACTTT. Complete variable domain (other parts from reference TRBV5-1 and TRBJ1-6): KAGVTQTPRYLIKTRGQQVTLSCSPISGHRSVSWYQQTPGQGLQFLFEYFSETQRNKGNFPGRFSGRQFSNSRSEMNVSTLELGDSALYLCASSLETGENSPLHFGNGTRLTVT.

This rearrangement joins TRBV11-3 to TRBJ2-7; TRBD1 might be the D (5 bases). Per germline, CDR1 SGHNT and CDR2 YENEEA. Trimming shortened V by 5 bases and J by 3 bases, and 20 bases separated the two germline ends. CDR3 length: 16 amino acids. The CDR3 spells CASSQGAARLGYEQYF. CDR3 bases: TGTGCCAGCAGCCAAGGGGCGGCAAGATTAGGCTACGAGCAGTACTTC. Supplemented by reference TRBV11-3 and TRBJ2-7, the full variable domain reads EAGVVQSPRYKIIEKKQPVAFWCNPISGHNTLYWYLQNLGQGPELLIRYENEEAVDDSQLPKDRFSAERLKGVDSTLKIQPAELGDSAVYLCASSQGAARLGYEQYFGPGTRLTVT.

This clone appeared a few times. CDR3 in DNA: TGTGCCAGCAGCGTAGTCTCAACGGGGGGGCGTTTAAATGAGCAGTTCTTC. Encoded protein: CASSVVSTGGRLNEQFF. The gene calls are TRBV9 and TRBJ2-1, with 8 bases fitting TRBD2. Germline CDR1 reads SGDLS; CDR2 reads YYNGEE. The CDR3 has 17 amino acids. V gave up 0 bases and J gave up 7 bases; unmatched junction bases: 12.

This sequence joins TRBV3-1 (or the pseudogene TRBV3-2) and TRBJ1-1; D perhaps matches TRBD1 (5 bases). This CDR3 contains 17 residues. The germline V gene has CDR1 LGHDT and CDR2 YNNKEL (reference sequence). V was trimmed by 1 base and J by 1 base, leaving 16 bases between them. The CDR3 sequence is CASSQAPGNFRNTEAFF. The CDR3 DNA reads TGTGCCAGCAGCCAAGCTCCAGGGAATTTTAGGAACACTGAAGCTTTCTTT.

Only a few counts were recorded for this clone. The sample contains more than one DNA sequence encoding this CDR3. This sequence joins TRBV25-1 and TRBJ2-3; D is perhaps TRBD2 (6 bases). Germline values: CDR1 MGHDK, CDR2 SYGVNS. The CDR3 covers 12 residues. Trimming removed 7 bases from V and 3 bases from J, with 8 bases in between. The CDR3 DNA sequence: TGTGCCAGCAATCGGGGGACAGATACGCAGTATTTT. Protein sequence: CASNRGTDTQYF.

In DNA, the CDR3 is TGCAGCGTTGCCTCGGGACAGGGGACTTTTAAGTACTTC. It codes for CSVASGQGTFKYF. The V and J genes are TRBV29-1 and TRBJ2-7; 10 positions match TRBD1. Germline V gives CDR1 SQVTM, CDR2 ANQGSEA. The V segment lost 4 bases and the J segment 11 bases; nucleotides outside the gene matches: 11. CDR3 size: 13 residues.

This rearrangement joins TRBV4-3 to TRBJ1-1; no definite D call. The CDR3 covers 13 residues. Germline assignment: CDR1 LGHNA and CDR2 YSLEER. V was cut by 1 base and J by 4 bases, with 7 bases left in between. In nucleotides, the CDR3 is TGCGCCAGCAGCCAAGGTACGAGCACTGAAGCTTTCTTT. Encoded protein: CASSQGTSTEAFF.

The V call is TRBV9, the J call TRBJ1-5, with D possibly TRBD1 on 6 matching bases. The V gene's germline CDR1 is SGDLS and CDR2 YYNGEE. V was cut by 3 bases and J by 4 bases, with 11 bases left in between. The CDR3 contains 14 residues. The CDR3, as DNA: TGTGCCAGCAGCGGGCAGGGGTCGAATCAGCCCCAGCATTTT. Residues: CASSGQGSNQPQHF.

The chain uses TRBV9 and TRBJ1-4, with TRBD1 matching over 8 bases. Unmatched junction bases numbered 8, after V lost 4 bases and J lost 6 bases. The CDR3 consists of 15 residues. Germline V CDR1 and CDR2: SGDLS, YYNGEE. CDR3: CASSLRGRLDEKLFF. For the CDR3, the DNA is TGTGCCAGCAGCCTCAGGGGGCGCTTAGATGAAAAACTGTTTTTT.

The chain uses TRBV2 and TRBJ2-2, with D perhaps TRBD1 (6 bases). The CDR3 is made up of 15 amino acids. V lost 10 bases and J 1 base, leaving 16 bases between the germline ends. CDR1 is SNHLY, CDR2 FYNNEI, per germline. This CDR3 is CATRSGTMNTGELFF. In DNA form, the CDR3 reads TGTGCCACTAGATCCGGGACAATGAACACCGGGGAGCTGTTTTTT.

The CDR3 nucleotides read TGTGCCAGCAGCTTAGCTGGCCCCGGGGAGCAGTACTTC. It is translated as CASSLAGPGEQYF. V usage is TRBV11-2 and J usage is TRBJ2-7; D is unclear. Looked up from germline, CDR1 is SGHAT and CDR2 is FQNNGV. The CDR3 has 13 residues. V dropped 1 base and J dropped 7 bases, with 11 bases sitting between them.

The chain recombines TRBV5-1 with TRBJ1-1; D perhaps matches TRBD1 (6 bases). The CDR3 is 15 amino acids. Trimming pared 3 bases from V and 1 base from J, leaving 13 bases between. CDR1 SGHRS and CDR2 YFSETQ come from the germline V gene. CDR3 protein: CASSSEPTGNTEAFF. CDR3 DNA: TGCGCCAGCAGCTCAGAACCGACAGGGAACACTGAAGCTTTCTTT.

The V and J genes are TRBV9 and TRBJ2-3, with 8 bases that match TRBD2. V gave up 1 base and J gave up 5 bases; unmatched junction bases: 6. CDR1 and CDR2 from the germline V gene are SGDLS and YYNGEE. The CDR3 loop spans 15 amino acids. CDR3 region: CASSVSGGMGDTQYF. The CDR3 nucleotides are TGTGCCAGCAGCGTAAGCGGGGGTATGGGAGATACGCAGTATTTT.

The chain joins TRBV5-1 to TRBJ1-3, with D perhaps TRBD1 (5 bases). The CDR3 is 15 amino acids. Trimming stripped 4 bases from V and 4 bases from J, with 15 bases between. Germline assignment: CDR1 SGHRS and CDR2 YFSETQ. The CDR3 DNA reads TGCGCCAGCAGCACCGGAGGGGCATCCGGAAACACCATATATTTT. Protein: CASSTGGASGNTIYF.